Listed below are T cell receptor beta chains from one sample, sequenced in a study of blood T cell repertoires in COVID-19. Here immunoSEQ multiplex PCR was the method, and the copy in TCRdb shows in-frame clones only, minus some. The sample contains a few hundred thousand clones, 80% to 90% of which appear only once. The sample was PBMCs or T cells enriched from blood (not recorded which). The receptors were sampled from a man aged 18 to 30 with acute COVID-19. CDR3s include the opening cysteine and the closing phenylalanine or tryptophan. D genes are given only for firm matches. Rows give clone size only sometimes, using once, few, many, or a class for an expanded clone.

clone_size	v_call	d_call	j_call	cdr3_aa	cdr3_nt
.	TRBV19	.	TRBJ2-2	CASSQGNTGELFF	TGTGCCAGTAGTCAGGGGAACACCGGGGAGCTGTTTTTT
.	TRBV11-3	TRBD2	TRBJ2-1	CASSLLAGYGNEQFF	TGTGCCAGCAGCTTATTAGCGGGATATGGCAATGAGCAGTTCTTC
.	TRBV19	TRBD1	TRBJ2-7	CASSHRDRDYEQYF	TGTGCCAGTAGTCATCGGGACAGGGACTACGAGCAGTACTTC
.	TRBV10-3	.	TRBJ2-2	CAISDGISGSGNTGELFF	TGTGCCATCAGTGATGGGATTAGCGGAAGCGGTAACACCGGGGAGCTGTTTTTT
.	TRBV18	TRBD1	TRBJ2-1	CASSPGQGTYNEQFF	TGTGCCAGCTCACCTGGACAGGGGACCTACAATGAGCAGTTCTTC
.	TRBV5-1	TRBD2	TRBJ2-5	CASSLTWTSGRETQYF	TGCGCCAGCAGCCTGACTTGGACTAGCGGGAGAGAGACCCAGTACTTC
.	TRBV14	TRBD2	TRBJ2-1	CASSSMSGGTSSYNEQFF	TGTGCCAGCAGTTCTATGTCGGGAGGGACTAGCTCCTACAATGAGCAGTTCTTC
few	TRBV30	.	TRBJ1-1	CAWRNSLNTEAFF	TGTGCCTGGAGAAACAGTTTGAACACTGAAGCTTTCTTT
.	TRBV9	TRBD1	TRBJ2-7	CASSVDPGTDSYEQYF	TGTGCCAGCAGCGTAGACCCCGGGACAGACTCCTACGAGCAGTACTTC
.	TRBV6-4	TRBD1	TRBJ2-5	CASSDSKRTGLILGEETQYF	TGTGCCAGCAGTGACTCGAAAAGGACAGGGCTTATCTTAGGGGAAGAGACCCAGTACTTC
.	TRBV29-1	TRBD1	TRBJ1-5	CSGQGGNQPQHF	TGCAGTGGACAGGGAGGCAATCAGCCCCAGCATTTT
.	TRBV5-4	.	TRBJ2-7	CASSLQSSYEQYF	TGTGCCAGCAGCTTACAGTCCTCCTACGAGCAGTACTTC
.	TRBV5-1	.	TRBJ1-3	CASSLDAGDGNTIYF	TGCGCCAGCAGCTTGGATGCAGGGGACGGAAACACCATATATTTT
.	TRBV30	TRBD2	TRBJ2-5	CAWTPSGSFSYQETQYF	TGTGCCTGGACCCCTAGCGGGAGTTTCTCGTACCAAGAGACCCAGTACTTC
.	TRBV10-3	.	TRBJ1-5	CAIRRDSNQPQHF	TGTGCCATCAGGCGGGATAGCAATCAGCCCCAGCATTTT